These T cell receptor beta chains were read from a single sample in a study of shared clonotypes between healthy human individuals. TCRdb's table, derived via immunoSEQ multiplex PCR, lists solely in-frame clones and lacks some. The table lists roughly 2.2 million clones, just under 95% of them singletons, with 0.3% to 0.45% in the top ten. What was sequenced was naive CD4+ T cells from PBMCs. These receptors were collected from a young man in good health. Some clones in this sample may be carry-over from other donors' samples. Each CDR3 is given without its conserved first and last residue.

TRBV29-1	TRBJ2-1	SVDSGYNEQF
TRBV28	TRBJ2-5	ASSSWGFGQETQY
TRBV7-2	TRBJ1-2	ASSLKIAGRNYGYT
TRBV7-3	TRBJ2-2	ASSRTGTGRRRTGELF
TRBV6-1	TRBJ2-3	ASSERSGRITDTQY
TRBV27	TRBJ1-1	ASSFNRNTEAF
TRBV5-5	TRBJ1-4	ASSFETGASNEKLF
TRBV5-1	TRBJ1-1	ASSSQGGLTEAF
TRBV7-8	TRBJ2-5	ASSSGLAALTQY
TRBV5-1	TRBJ2-3	ASSPAASTDTQY
TRBV10-1	TRBJ1-1	ASSESRNTEAF
TRBV9	TRBJ1-3	ASSVTGQSSGNTIY
TRBV30	TRBJ1-1	AVGQELNTEAF
TRBV9	TRBJ1-3	ASSDPPDRPLSGNTIY
TRBV4-3	TRBJ1-1	ASSRQTGGLWTAEAF
TRBV6-1	TRBJ2-2	ASSEHGRGLSGELF
TRBV10-3	TRBJ2-1	AISTRTGEGYNEQF
TRBV9	TRBJ1-2	ASSVEDYGYT
TRBV5-1	TRBJ2-1	ASSLRGQGGNEQF
TRBV5-1	TRBJ2-1	ASSTGTSGKWYNEQF
TRBV5-1	TRBJ1-1	ASSLGAGPTEAF
TRBV7-9	TRBJ1-1	ASSLSRGSTEAF
TRBV27	TRBJ2-2	ASRNGRLMDTGELF
TRBV7-9	TRBJ1-2	ASSSGMGYGYT
TRBV28	TRBJ2-3	ASSSRVGERKDTQY
TRBV5-6	TRBJ2-7	ASSTDRLTYEQY
TRBV7-2	TRBJ1-1	ASSLEDRGTSEAF
TRBV10-3	TRBJ2-7	AISGGRGPYEQY
TRBV30	TRBJ2-5	ASPGTSQETQY
TRBV19	TRBJ2-3	ASTLRDSTDTQY
TRBV6-5	TRBJ1-2	ASSFGTGGVYGYT
TRBV5-1	TRBJ2-7	ASSLMTSRSSYEQY
TRBV7-2	TRBJ1-3	AWGVPGNTIY
TRBV19	TRBJ1-5	ASSIEGRQPQH
TRBV11-2	TRBJ2-7	ASSLAYRGEQY
TRBV2	TRBJ1-5	ASSLQGGNQPQH
TRBV9	TRBJ2-7	ASSVGAGGEYEQY